These 13 T cell receptor beta chains were sequenced from one sample in a study of a mutant IDH1 vaccine in newly diagnosed glioma. Their antigens are not known. TCRdb's copy holds only in-frame clones and misses some; the assay was immunoSEQ multiplex PCR. This sample carries 30,000 or so clones, around 79% of them seen once, and the ten largest clones take 7.5% to 10%. Time point defined: week 35, safety follow-up. The investigators gave 300 ug of mutant IDH1 20-mer peptide in each vaccine dose, together with topical imiquimod. The sequencing used PBMCs, collected from a glioma patient whose treatment included an IDH1 peptide vaccine. These receptors all stem from a woman aged 25 to 39 with glioma. Some clones in this sample may be carry-over from other donors' samples.

This chain connects TRBV6-1 to TRBJ2-7; D is perhaps TRBD1 or TRBD2 (5 bases each). The CDR3 totals 16 residues. V was shortened by 2 bases and J by 3 bases, with 17 bases between the two germline ends. Germline CDR1 is MNHNS and CDR2 is SASEGT. As DNA, the CDR3 is TGTGCCAGCAGTGAACCCGGGGCCCCCCTTGACTACGAGCAGTACTTC. It yields the protein CASSEPGAPLDYEQYF.

The V call is TRBV27, the J call TRBJ2-3; TRBD2 aligns across 11 bases. The V gene's germline CDR1 is MNHEY and CDR2 SMNVEV (reference sequence). The length of the CDR3 is 17 residues. With 4 bases clipped from V and 0 bases from J, the junction kept 6 bases outside the gene matches. The CDR3 reads CASSSPGTSGSTDTQYF. The CDR3 DNA follows: TGTGCCAGCAGTTCCCCGGGGACTAGCGGCAGCACAGATACGCAGTATTTT.

This clone came up once. The chain joins TRBV7-3 to TRBJ1-1; no reliable D call. The CDR3 length is 13 residues. V lost 2 bases, J lost 1 base, and 5 bases lay in between. CDR1 is SGHTA, CDR2 FQGTGA, per germline. The CDR3: CASSLHRNTEAFF. CDR3 in DNA: TGTGCCAGCAGCTTACATCGGAACACTGAAGCTTTCTTT.

The gene calls are TRBV2 and TRBJ2-5, with unresolved D. V dropped 8 bases and J dropped 5 bases, with 6 bases sitting between them. CDR3 length: 10 residues. CDR1 is SNHLY, CDR2 FYNNEI, per germline. CDR3 nucleotides: TGTGCCAGCGGGTGGGAGACCCAGTACTTC. As protein: CASGWETQYF.

V and J are TRBV27 and TRBJ2-2; 7 bases agree with TRBD1. This CDR3 spans 16 amino acids. Looked up from germline, CDR1 is MNHEY and CDR2 is SMNVEV (reference sequence). V lost 5 bases to trimming and J lost 4 bases; unmatched junction nucleotides: 10. The CDR3 DNA reads as TGTGCCAGCAGTGTCCGACAGGGTTCGGGCACCGGGGAGCTGTTTTTT. Residues: CASSVRQGSGTGELFF.

The gene calls are TRBV5-1 and TRBJ1-1, with 7 bases that match TRBD1. Trimming took 1 base from V and 4 from J; bases not matched to a gene: 1. CDR1 SGHRS and CDR2 YFSETQ come from the germline V gene. CDR3 length equals 13 residues. The CDR3 region has the DNA TGCGCCAGCAGCTTGTACAGGGGCACTGAAGCTTTCTTT. Amino acids: CASSLYRGTEAFF. The entire variable domain, with the rest obtained from reference TRBV5-1 and TRBJ1-1, is as follows: KAGVTQTPRYLIKTRGQQVTLSCSPISGHRSVSWYQQTPGQGLQFLFEYFSETQRNKGNFPGRFSGRQFSNSRSEMNVSTLELGDSALYLCASSLYRGTEAFFGQGTRLTVV.

This clone was seen only a few times. The V gene is TRBV20-1, the J gene TRBJ1-5; D is undetermined. Trimming pared 5 bases from V and 5 bases from J, leaving 7 bases between. Germline CDR1 DFQATT, CDR2 SNEGSKA (reference sequence). The CDR3 sequence is 11 residues long. The CDR3 DNA reads TGCAGTGCTGGACGGGATCAGCCCCAGCATTTT. The encoded protein is CSAGRDQPQHF.

The V gene is TRBV9, the J gene TRBJ1-2; D unclear. Germline V gene sequence: CDR1 SGDLS, CDR2 YYNGEE. This CDR3 is built from 12 residues. With 0 bases removed from V and 8 bases from J, the gap between germline ends came to 8 bases. CDR3 nucleotide sequence: TGTGCCAGCAGCGTAGTTCAAGGCGGCTACACCTTC. Its translation is CASSVVQGGYTF. Variable domain in full (rest from reference TRBV9 and TRBJ1-2): DSGVTQTPKHLITATGQRVTLRCSPRSGDLSVYWYQQSLDQGLQFLIQYYNGEERAKGNILERFSAQQFPDLHSELNLSSLELGDSALYFCASSVVQGGYTFGSGTRLTVV.

This chain links TRBV6-1 with TRBJ2-3, with TRBD2 matching over 8 bases. Germline CDR1 MNHNS, CDR2 SASEGT. The CDR3 is 15 amino acids. Unmatched junction bases numbered 9, after V lost 8 bases and J lost 2 bases. CDR3 region: CASGRTSGPTDTQYF. DNA of the CDR3: TGTGCCAGCGGTCGCACTAGCGGCCCCACAGATACGCAGTATTTT.

V usage is TRBV13 and J usage is TRBJ2-7; D gene uncertain. CDR3 length: 14 amino acids. CDR1 and CDR2 from the germline V gene are PRHDT and FYEKMQ (reference sequence). With 1 base removed from V and 2 bases from J, the gap between germline ends came to 9 bases. The CDR3 DNA is TGTGCCAGCAGCTTAGAAGGCGATACCTACGAGCAGTACTTC. This encodes CASSLEGDTYEQYF.

This clone came up a few times. This chain joins TRBV7-9 and TRBJ1-2, with 8 bases aligning to TRBD1. V lost 6 bases to trimming and J lost 0 bases; unmatched junction nucleotides: 6. Germline V gene lookup returns CDR1 SEHNR and CDR2 FQNEAQ (reference sequence). The CDR3 loop spans 15 amino acids. The CDR3 region has the DNA TGTGCCAGCAGTAAAGCGACAGGGGCTAACTATGGCTACACCTTC. Protein: CASSKATGANYGYTF.

V is TRBV5-4 and J is TRBJ2-2; unclear D gene. CDR3 length: 12 residues. Germline loops: CDR1 SGHNT, CDR2 YYREEE (reference sequence). Trimming took off 5 bases at V and 1 base at J, with 3 bases between the two ends. As DNA, the CDR3 is TGTGCCAGCAGTCAGAACACCGGGGAGCTGTTTTTT. It is translated as CASSQNTGELFF.

The chain is built from TRBV6-5 and TRBJ1-2, with a possible D match to TRBD1 (5 bases). Looked up from germline, CDR1 is MNHEY and CDR2 is SVGAGI. The CDR3 extends over 14 amino acids. The V and J ends lost 0 bases and 7 bases respectively, with 12 bases between them. The CDR3 loop is CASSYSDDSIGYTF. CDR3 nucleotide sequence: TGTGCCAGCAGTTACTCGGACGACAGCATTGGCTACACCTTC.